One T cell receptor beta chain is described in this entry. Its antigen is undetermined. These data belong to a study of siplizumab effects on memory and regulatory T cells. The CDR3 totals 13 residues. The trim removed 10 bases at V and 0 bases at J, leaving 5 bases unmatched. Germline V gene lookup returns CDR1 MNHNY and CDR2 SVGAGI (reference sequence). Data came from immunoSEQ multiplex PCR; TCRdb stores just in-frame clones and leaves some out. The table records some 100,000 clones, around 92% of them present only once. Study outcomes and limitations: Of the alloreactive clones, only a minor fraction mapped to unstimulated subsets.

The genes are TRBV6-6 and TRBJ1-2; 7 bases fit TRBD1. The origin of this receptor is a human donor in good health. Specimen: CD4+ T cells sorted from blood. Here the CDR3 reads CATTGDANYGYTF. The CDR3 region has the DNA TGTGCCACCACAGGGGATGCTAACTATGGCTACACCTTC.